These 25 T cell receptor beta chains were all obtained from the same sample, sequenced in a study of T cell repertoires in cytomegalovirus infection. TCRdb analysed the reads with MiXCR anew, one entry per CDR3 protein. The sample includes approximately 100,000 distinct CDR3 sequences, about 22% seen only once; the top ten take about 39%. Sequencing was done on a sample of CD8+ T cells from PBMCs. All receptors derive from a human donor in good health (CMV status not recorded). Some clones in this sample may be carry-over from other donors' samples.

The V call is TRBV12-3 or TRBV12-4, the J call TRBJ2-5, with a weak D call TRBD1 (6 bases). CDR3 length: 13 residues. Trimming removed 4 bases at V and 5 bases at J, with 11 bases between. CDR3 DNA sequence: TGTGCCAGCAGTTATGGGGGCGGTGAGACCCAGTACTTC. Protein product: CASSYGGGETQYF.

This clonotype was seen only once. With a much larger clone just one base away, this may be a read error. The gene calls are TRBV12-3 or TRBV12-4 and TRBJ1-5; TRBD1 agrees at 9 bases. This CDR3 spans 14 amino acids. For the CDR3, the DNA is TGTGCCAACAGTCCGACAGGGGGGAATCAGCCCCAGCATTTT. This gives the protein CANSPTGGNQPQHF.

At least ten counts were recorded for this clonotype. The chain recombines TRBV18 with TRBJ2-2, with D tentatively TRBD1 or TRBD2 (5 bases each). The germline gives CDR1 KGHSH, CDR2 LQKENI. Trimming removed 3 bases at V and 3 bases at J, with 5 bases between. The CDR3 totals 13 residues. The CDR3 nucleotides are TGTGCCAGCTCACCGGGGGACACCGGGGAGCTGTTTTTT. This encodes CASSPGDTGELFF.

For this clonotype: At one end the junction does not follow the germline gene, possibly because of a read error. V is TRBV7-9 and J is TRBJ2-7; TRBD1 agrees at 8 bases. This CDR3 is 12 amino acids long. Germline CDR1 reads SEHNR; CDR2 reads FQNEAQ (reference sequence). The CDR3: CDSSLDRGEQYF. The CDR3 DNA follows: TGTGACAGCAGCTTAGACAGGGGCGAGCAGTACTTC.

This clonotype was counted at least ten times. The chain links TRBV7-2 to TRBJ1-5, with TRBD1 matching 7 bases. With 4 bases clipped from V and 4 bases from J, the junction kept 13 bases outside the gene matches. The CDR3 has 17 amino acids. Germline assignment: CDR1 SGHTA and CDR2 FQGNSA. In DNA form, the CDR3 reads TGTGCCAGCAGCTCCGGGGTGTCGACAGGGTATAATCAGCCCCAGCATTTT. Translation: CASSSGVSTGYNQPQHF.

This sequence joins TRBV9 and TRBJ1-5; D might be TRBD1 (5 bases). This CDR3 has 15 amino acids. In germline, CDR1 is SGDLS, CDR2 YYNGEE. The germline V and J ends were trimmed by 0 bases and 0 bases, with 7 bases remaining between them. The CDR3 nucleotides are TGTGCCAGCAGCGTAGGACAGTATAGCAATCAGCCCCAGCATTTT. Translation: CASSVGQYSNQPQHF.

The chain has TRBV12-3 or TRBV12-4 and TRBJ2-7; D is unclear. Trimming shortened V by 4 bases and J by 3 bases, and 4 bases separated the two germline ends. The CDR3 is 11 residues long. The DNA for the CDR3 is TGTGCCAGCAGTTCCCACTACGAGCAGTACTTC. This gives the protein CASSSHYEQYF.

The rearrangement joins TRBV7-3 to TRBJ2-2; 7 nucleotides agree with TRBD1. The junction had 4 bases not matched to a gene; V was cut back by 5 bases and J by 1 base. CDR3 length equals 15 residues. Germline V gene sequence: CDR1 SGHTA, CDR2 FQGTGA. As DNA, the CDR3 is TGTGCCAGCAGCCCCGGGACAGAGAACACCGGGGAGCTGTTTTTT. It is translated as CASSPGTENTGELFF.

This clonotype was found many times. This chain connects TRBV7-8 to TRBJ1-1; TRBD1 agrees at 8 bases. The germline V gene has CDR1 SGHVS and CDR2 FQNEAQ. The trim removed 3 bases at V and 0 bases at J, leaving 6 bases unmatched. The CDR3 has 16 residues. The CDR3 protein is CASSFIDRGMNTEAFF. The CDR3 nucleotides are TGTGCCAGCAGCTTCATAGACAGGGGTATGAACACTGAAGCTTTCTTT.

This clonotype has at least ten counts. The V and J genes are TRBV25-1 and TRBJ2-7, with D perhaps matching TRBD2 (6 bases). Trimming removed 6 bases from V and 4 bases from J, with 7 bases in between. The CDR3 sequence is 11 residues long. CDR1 is MGHDK and CDR2 is SYGVNS in the germline V gene. In nucleotides, the CDR3 is TGTGCCAGCAGCGGAGGGTACGAGCAGTACTTC. It translates to CASSGGYEQYF.

The chain carries TRBV25-1 and TRBJ2-7, with 7 bases identical to TRBD1. Germline V gene data show CDR1 as MGHDK and CDR2 as SYGVNS. J gave up 2 bases and V 1 base, and 5 bases lay outside the gene matches. CDR3 length: 15 residues. CDR3 protein: CASSELRGLAYEQYF. CDR3 nucleotide sequence: TGTGCCAGCAGTGAATTAAGGGGGCTAGCCTACGAGCAGTACTTC.

This clonotype occurred a few times. The gene calls are TRBV5-8 and TRBJ1-2; 7 bases align to TRBD1. V lost 0 bases to trimming and J lost 8 bases; unmatched junction nucleotides: 7. This CDR3 spans 14 amino acids. Germline V gives CDR1 SGHTS, CDR2 YDEGEE. The CDR3 DNA sequence: TGTGCCAGCAGCTTGGGATCCACAGGGGTCGGCTACACCTTC. It codes for CASSLGSTGVGYTF.

This clonotype was found many times. This chain joins TRBV28 and TRBJ2-7; no definite D call. Germline lookup yields CDR1 MDHEN and CDR2 SYDVKM. Trimming pared 7 bases from V and 1 base from J, leaving 11 bases between. The CDR3 covers 13 residues. The CDR3 reads CASTLDGSYEQYF. In nucleotides, the CDR3 is TGTGCCAGCACCCTGGACGGATCCTACGAGCAGTACTTC.

This clonotype was found a few times. This chain links TRBV5-6 with TRBJ2-1, with 7 nucleotides matching TRBD2. This CDR3 has 18 residues. Germline assignment: CDR1 SGHDT and CDR2 YYEEEE. J gave up 0 bases and V 4 bases, and 13 bases lay outside the gene matches. The CDR3 nucleotides are TGTGCCAGCAGCCGAGGGACTAATCCTATCGGCTCCTACAATGAGCAGTTCTTC. Its protein product is CASSRGTNPIGSYNEQFF.

This clonotype was found a few times. The chain recombines TRBV7-2 with TRBJ2-1, with 7 bases that match TRBD1. The junction had 4 bases not matched to a gene; V was cut back by 3 bases and J by 5 bases. The CDR3 sequence is 14 residues long. The germline V gene encodes CDR1 SGHTA and CDR2 FQGNSA. The CDR3: CASSFGQADNEQFF. In nucleotides, the CDR3 is TGTGCCAGCAGCTTTGGACAGGCCGACAATGAGCAGTTCTTC.

V and J are TRBV7-9 and TRBJ2-6; 10 bases agree with TRBD1. V trimming: 6 bases; J trimming: 2 bases; junction bases outside the gene matches: 1. Germline-derived CDR1 and CDR2 are SEHNR and FQNEAQ (reference sequence). The CDR3 runs 15 residues. The CDR3 region is CASSGTGAGANVLTF. CDR3 coding DNA: TGTGCCAGCAGTGGGACAGGGGCTGGGGCCAACGTCCTGACTTTC.

This chain connects TRBV4-3 to TRBJ2-2; a weak D match, TRBD2 (5 bases). V was pared by 1 base and J by 0 bases, with 15 bases between. CDR1 is LGHNA and CDR2 is YSLEER in the germline V gene. The CDR3 is made up of 18 amino acids. The CDR3 spells CASSQGSEGYANTGELFF. The CDR3 nucleotides are TGCGCCAGCAGCCAAGGGAGCGAGGGCTACGCGAACACCGGGGAGCTGTTTTTT.

In this sample, this clonotype turned up a few times. This chain connects TRBV7-6 to TRBJ2-1; TRBD2 is a possible D gene (5 bases). V was clipped by 1 base and J by 2 bases, with 15 bases between them. In germline, CDR1 is SGHVS, CDR2 FNYEAQ. The CDR3 has 17 residues. CDR3 sequence: CASSLVALGTTYNEQFF. The CDR3 DNA is TGTGCCAGCAGCTTAGTGGCACTAGGTACCACCTACAATGAGCAGTTCTTC.

The chain is built from TRBV7-6 and TRBJ2-7, with 8 bases fitting TRBD1. The junction had 12 bases not matched to a gene; V was cut back by 2 bases and J by 12 bases. Germline CDR1 and CDR2: SGHVS and FNYEAQ. The CDR3 extends over 14 amino acids. For the CDR3, the DNA is TGTGCCAGCAGCTTAACGGGACAGGAAACTTCGTCGTACTTC. Protein product: CASSLTGQETSSYF. Full variable domain (missing parts from reference TRBV7-6 and TRBJ2-7): GAGVSQSPRYKVTKRGQDVALRCDPISGHVSLYWYRQALGQGPEFLTYFNYEAQQDKSGLPNDRFSAERPEGSISTLTIQRTEQRDSAMYRCASSLTGQETSSYFGPGTRLTVT.

This clonotype was recorded at least ten times. V usage is TRBV7-8 and J usage is TRBJ2-7; TRBD1 agrees at 12 bases. The J segment lost 5 bases and the V segment lost 5 bases, leaving 10 bases of the junction unmatched. CDR1 is SGHVS, CDR2 FQNEAQ, per germline. The CDR3 runs to 16 residues. The CDR3 region is CASSHPGTGGENEQYF. CDR3 nucleotides: TGTGCCAGCAGCCACCCCGGGACAGGGGGCGAGAACGAGCAGTACTTC.

This clonotype was recorded many times. The V gene is TRBV7-2, the J gene TRBJ1-6, with 9 bases aligning to TRBD1. The CDR3 spans 16 residues. Germline V lookup: CDR1 SGHTA, CDR2 FQGNSA. J gave up 12 bases and V 4 bases, and 13 bases lay outside the gene matches. CDR3 sequence (DNA): TGTGCCAGCAGCTCATTGTCAACAGGGGGCGAGGGACCCCTCCACTTT. It specifies CASSSLSTGGEGPLHF. Using reference TRBV7-2 and TRBJ1-6 for the parts outside the CDR3, the full variable domain is GAGVSQSPSNKVTEKGKDVELRCDPISGHTALYWYRQSLGQGLEFLIYFQGNSAPDKSGLPSDRFSAERTGGSVSTLTIQRTQQEDSAVYLCASSSLSTGGEGPLHFGNGTRLTVT.

The table lists this clonotype with a few counts. J is TRBJ2-7 and V is TRBV7-8; the D is unclear. V lost 0 bases, J lost 2 bases, and 5 bases lay in between. This CDR3 has 13 amino acids. Germline CDR1 SGHVS, CDR2 FQNEAQ. Here the CDR3 reads CASSLARAYEQYF. In DNA form, the CDR3 reads TGTGCCAGCAGCTTAGCACGGGCCTACGAGCAGTACTTC.

This clonotype was counted only a few times. The chain has TRBV3-1 and TRBJ2-7; tentatively, D is TRBD2 (6 bases). CDR1 and CDR2 from the germline V gene are LGHDT and YNNKEL (reference sequence). The CDR3 is 15 residues long. Deletions cut 6 bases from V and 4 bases from J, with 19 bases between. CDR3 coding DNA: TGTGCCAGCAGTAAGGGAGGTAGGTCTAAGTACGAGCAGTACTTC. It yields the protein CASSKGGRSKYEQYF.

This clonotype was recorded many times. The rearrangement joins TRBV7-8 to TRBJ2-4; 7 bases are shared with TRBD2. Germline loops: CDR1 SGHVS, CDR2 FQNEAQ. The ends lost 1 base at V and 6 bases at J; junction bases unmatched: 3. This CDR3 has 14 amino acids. Here the CDR3 DNA reads TGTGCCAGCAGCTTAGATGGCGGGGGAAACATTCAGTACTTC. It encodes CASSLDGGGNIQYF.

The rearrangement joins TRBV20-1 to TRBJ2-1, with 8 bases that match TRBD2. The CDR3 spans 17 residues. Germline lookup yields CDR1 DFQATT and CDR2 SNEGSKA (reference sequence). Trimming removed 0 bases from V and 8 bases from J; junction bases left unmatched: 15. DNA for the CDR3: TGCAGTGCTAGAGATCTAGGAGCGGGAGACCGTCGCCATGAGCAGTTCTTC. Translating gives CSARDLGAGDRRHEQFF.